This TCR beta chain was captured by sequencing in a study of shared clonotypes between healthy human individuals. About this clone itself: Its antigen remains unknown.

Genomic DNA (from each subset) was split evenly across several immunoSEQ plates. Clones were sequenced by immunoSEQ multiplex PCR, and TCRdb holds only the in-frame ones, with some missing. Here the sample spans about 1.5 million clones, under 99% being singletons. Germline CDR1 and CDR2: SNHLY and FYNNEI. J was trimmed by 5 bases and V by 9 bases; bases with no gene match: 8. CDR3 length equals 15 residues. Study results and caveats: In having few donors, the study represented limited genetic and exposure-history diversity.

Sequenced sample: naive CD4+ T cells sorted from blood. Subset meaning: CD45RA+ positively selected. This clonotype was obtained from a man aged 25 to 40 in good health. The V call is TRBV2, the J call TRBJ2-1, with TRBD1 matching over 12 bases. The CDR3 loop reads CASRPGQGANNEQFF. In nucleotides, the CDR3 is TGTGCCAGTCGGCCGGGACAGGGGGCCAACAATGAGCAGTTCTTC.